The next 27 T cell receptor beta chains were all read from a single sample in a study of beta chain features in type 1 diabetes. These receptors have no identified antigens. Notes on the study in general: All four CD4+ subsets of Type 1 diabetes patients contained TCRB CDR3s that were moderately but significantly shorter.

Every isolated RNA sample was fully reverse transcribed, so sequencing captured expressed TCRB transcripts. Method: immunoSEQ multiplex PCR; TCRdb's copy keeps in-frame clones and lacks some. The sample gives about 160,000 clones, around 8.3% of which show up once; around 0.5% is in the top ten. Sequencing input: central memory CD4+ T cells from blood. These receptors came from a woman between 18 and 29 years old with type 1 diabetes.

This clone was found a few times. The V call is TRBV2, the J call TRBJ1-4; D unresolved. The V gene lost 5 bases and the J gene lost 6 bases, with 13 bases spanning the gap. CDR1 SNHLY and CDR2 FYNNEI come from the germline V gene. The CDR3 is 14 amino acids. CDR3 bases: TGTGCCAGCAGTACAGCATCAATGGATGAAAAACTGTTTTTT. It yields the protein CASSTASMDEKLFF.

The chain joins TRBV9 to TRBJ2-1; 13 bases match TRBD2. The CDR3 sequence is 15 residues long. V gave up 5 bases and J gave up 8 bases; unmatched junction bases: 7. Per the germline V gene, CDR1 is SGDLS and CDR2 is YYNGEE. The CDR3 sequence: CASSGRLAGGYEQFF. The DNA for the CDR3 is TGTGCCAGCAGTGGAAGACTAGCGGGAGGATATGAGCAGTTCTTC.

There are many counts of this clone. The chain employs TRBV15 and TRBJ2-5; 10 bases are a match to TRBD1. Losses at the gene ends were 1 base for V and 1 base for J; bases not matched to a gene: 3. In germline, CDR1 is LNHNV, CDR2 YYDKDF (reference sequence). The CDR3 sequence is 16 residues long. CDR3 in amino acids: CATSRGDRGSQETQYF. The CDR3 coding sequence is TGTGCCACCAGCAGAGGGGACAGGGGCAGCCAAGAGACCCAGTACTTC.

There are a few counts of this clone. CDR3 in amino acids: CASRPLLTGVYGYTF. The DNA for the CDR3 is TGTGCCAGTAGACCCCTCCTCACAGGGGTCTATGGCTACACCTTC. The rearrangement joins TRBV19 to TRBJ1-2; 7 nucleotides align to TRBD1. Per the germline V gene, CDR1 is LNHDA and CDR2 is SQIVND (reference sequence). Trimming at V came to 6 bases and at J to 4 bases, leaving 11 bases not matched to a gene. This CDR3 has 15 amino acids.

The CDR3 protein is CASKAGLETQYF. The CDR3 DNA sequence: TGTGCCAGCAAGGCAGGGCTAGAGACCCAGTACTTC. The chain combines TRBV2 with TRBJ2-5, with D perhaps TRBD1 (5 bases). With 7 bases removed from V and 4 bases from J, the gap between germline ends came to 10 bases. This CDR3 comprises 12 residues. Germline CDR1 and CDR2: SNHLY and FYNNEI.

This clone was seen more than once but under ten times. The CDR3 protein is CASSFGLESYEQYF. CDR3 nucleotides: TGTGCCAGCAGCTTCGGACTAGAATCCTACGAGCAGTACTTC. The chain employs TRBV9 and TRBJ2-7, with 7 bases identical to TRBD2. Germline trimming cut 4 bases from V and 1 base from J; bases unmatched to any gene: 5. This CDR3 is built from 14 residues. Germline values: CDR1 SGDLS, CDR2 YYNGEE. The full variable domain, rest sourced from reference TRBV9 and TRBJ2-7, is DSGVTQTPKHLITATGQRVTLRCSPRSGDLSVYWYQQSLDQGLQFLIQYYNGEERAKGNILERFSAQQFPDLHSELNLSSLELGDSALYFCASSFGLESYEQYFGPGTRLTVT.

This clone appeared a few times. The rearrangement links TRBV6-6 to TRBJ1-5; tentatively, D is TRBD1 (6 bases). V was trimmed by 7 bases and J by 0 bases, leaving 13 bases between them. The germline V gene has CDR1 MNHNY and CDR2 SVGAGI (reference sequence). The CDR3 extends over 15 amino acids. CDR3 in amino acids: CASTNSDSSNQPQHF. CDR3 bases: TGTGCCAGCACCAATTCGGACAGTAGCAATCAGCCCCAGCATTTT.

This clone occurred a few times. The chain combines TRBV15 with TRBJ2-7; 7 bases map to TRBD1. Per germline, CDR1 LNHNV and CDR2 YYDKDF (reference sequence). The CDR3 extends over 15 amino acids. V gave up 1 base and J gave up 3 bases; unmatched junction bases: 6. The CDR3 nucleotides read TGTGCCACCAGCAGAGCAGGACAGGTTAACTACGAGCAGTACTTC. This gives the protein CATSRAGQVNYEQYF.

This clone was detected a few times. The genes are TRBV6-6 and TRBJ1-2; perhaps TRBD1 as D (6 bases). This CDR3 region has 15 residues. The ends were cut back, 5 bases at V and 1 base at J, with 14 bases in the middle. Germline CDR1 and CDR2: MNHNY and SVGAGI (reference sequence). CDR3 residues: CASSPQGGVNYGYTF. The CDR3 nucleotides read TGTGCCAGCAGTCCCCAAGGGGGAGTTAACTATGGCTACACCTTC.

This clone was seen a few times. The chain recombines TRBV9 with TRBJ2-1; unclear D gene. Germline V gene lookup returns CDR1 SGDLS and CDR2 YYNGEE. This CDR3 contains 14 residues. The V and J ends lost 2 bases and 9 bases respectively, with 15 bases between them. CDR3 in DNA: TGTGCCAGCAGCGTTAGTATTTTAGCCGCTGAGCAGTTCTTC. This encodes CASSVSILAAEQFF.

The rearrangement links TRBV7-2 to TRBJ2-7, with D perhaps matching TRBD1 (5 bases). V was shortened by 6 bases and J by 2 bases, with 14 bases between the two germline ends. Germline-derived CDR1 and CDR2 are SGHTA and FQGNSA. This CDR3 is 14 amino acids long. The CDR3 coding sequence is TGTGCCAGCAGTTATTTTCAAGGGGCCTACGAGCAGTACTTC. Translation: CASSYFQGAYEQYF.

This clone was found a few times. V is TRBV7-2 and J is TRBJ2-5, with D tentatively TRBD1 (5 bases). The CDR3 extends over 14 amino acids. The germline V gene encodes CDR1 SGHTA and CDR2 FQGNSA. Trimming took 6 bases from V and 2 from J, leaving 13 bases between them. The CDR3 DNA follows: TGTGCCAGCAGTCTAGGGGTGCGACAAGAGACCCAGTACTTC. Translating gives CASSLGVRQETQYF.

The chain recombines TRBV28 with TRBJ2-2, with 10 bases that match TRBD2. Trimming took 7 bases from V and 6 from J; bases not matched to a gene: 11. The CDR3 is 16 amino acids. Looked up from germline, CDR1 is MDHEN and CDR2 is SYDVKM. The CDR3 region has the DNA TGTGCCAGCACGAGCGCTGCTAGCGGGAGTTCCGGGGAGCTGTTTTTT. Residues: CASTSAASGSSGELFF.

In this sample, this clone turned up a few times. CDR3 amino acids: CASSPRRGDTQYF. CDR3 coding DNA: TGTGCCAGCAGCCCCCGGCGGGGAGATACGCAGTATTTT. The rearrangement links TRBV11-1 to TRBJ2-3, with D perhaps matching TRBD2 (6 bases). This CDR3 spans 13 amino acids. V lost 5 bases, J lost 5 bases, and 11 bases lay in between. Germline values: CDR1 SGHAT, CDR2 FQDESV (reference sequence).

For the CDR3, the DNA is TGCAGTGCCAGGGGCTCCTACGAGCAGTACTTC. Protein: CSARGSYEQYF. The rearrangement uses TRBV20-1 and TRBJ2-7; tentatively, D is TRBD1 (6 bases). Germline values: CDR1 DFQATT, CDR2 SNEGSKA (reference sequence). The V end lost 6 bases, the J end lost 0 bases, and 6 bases lay between the germline ends. This CDR3 is 11 amino acids long.

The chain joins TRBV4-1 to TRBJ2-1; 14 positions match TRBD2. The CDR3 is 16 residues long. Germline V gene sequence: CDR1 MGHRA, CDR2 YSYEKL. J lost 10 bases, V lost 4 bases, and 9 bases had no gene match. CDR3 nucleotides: TGCGCCAGCAGCCGGGGACTAGCGGGGGTGCTGGAAGAGCAGTTCTTC. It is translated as CASSRGLAGVLEEQFF.

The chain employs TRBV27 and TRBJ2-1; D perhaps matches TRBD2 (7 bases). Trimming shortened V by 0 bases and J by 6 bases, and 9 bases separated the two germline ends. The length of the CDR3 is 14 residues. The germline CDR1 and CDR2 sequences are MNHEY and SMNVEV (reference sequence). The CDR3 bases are TGTGCCAGCAGTTTATCGAGGGGGGGCAATGAGCAGTTCTTC. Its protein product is CASSLSRGGNEQFF.

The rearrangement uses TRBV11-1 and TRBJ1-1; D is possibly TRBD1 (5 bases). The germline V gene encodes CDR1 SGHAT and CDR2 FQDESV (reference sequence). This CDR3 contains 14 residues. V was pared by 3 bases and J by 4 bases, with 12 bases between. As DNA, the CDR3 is TGTGCCAGCAGCTTTATAACAGGTCGCACTGAAGCTTTCTTT. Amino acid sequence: CASSFITGRTEAFF.

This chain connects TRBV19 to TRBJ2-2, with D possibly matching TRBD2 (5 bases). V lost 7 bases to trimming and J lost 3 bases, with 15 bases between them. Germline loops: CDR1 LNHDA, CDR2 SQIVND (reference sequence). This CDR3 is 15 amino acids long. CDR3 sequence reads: CASTHRSGYTGELFF. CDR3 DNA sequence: TGTGCCAGTACCCATCGGTCGGGATACACCGGGGAGCTGTTTTTT. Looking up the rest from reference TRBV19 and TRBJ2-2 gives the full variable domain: DGGITQSPKYLFRKEGQNVTLSCEQNLNHDAMYWYRQDPGQGLRLIYYSQIVNDFQKGDIAEGYSVSREKKESFPLTVTSAQKNPTAFYLCASTHRSGYTGELFFGEGSRLTVL.

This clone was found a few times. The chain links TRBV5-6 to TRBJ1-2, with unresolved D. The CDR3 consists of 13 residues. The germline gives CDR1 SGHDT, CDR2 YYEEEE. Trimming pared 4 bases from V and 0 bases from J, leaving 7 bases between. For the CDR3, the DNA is TGTGCCAGCAGCGTACATACTAACTATGGCTACACCTTC. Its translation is CASSVHTNYGYTF.

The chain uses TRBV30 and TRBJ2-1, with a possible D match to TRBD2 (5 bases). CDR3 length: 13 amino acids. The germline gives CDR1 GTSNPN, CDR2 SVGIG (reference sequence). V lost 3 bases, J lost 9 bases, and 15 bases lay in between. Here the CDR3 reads CAWSLALRGEQFF. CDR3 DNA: TGTGCCTGGAGCCTGGCCCTCCGGGGTGAGCAGTTCTTC.

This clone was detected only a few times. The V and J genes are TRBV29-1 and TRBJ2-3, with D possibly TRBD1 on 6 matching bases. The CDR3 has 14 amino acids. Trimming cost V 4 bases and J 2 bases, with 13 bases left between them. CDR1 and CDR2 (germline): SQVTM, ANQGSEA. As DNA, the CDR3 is TGCAGCGTTGGATGGACAGCTAACACAGATACGCAGTATTTT. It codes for CSVGWTANTDTQYF.

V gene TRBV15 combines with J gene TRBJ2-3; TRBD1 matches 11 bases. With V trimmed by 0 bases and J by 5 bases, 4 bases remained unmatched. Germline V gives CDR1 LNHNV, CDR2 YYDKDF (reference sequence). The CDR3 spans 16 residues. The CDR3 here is CATSRDGGTGGDTQYF. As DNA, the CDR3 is TGTGCCACCAGCAGAGATGGTGGGACAGGGGGAGATACGCAGTATTTT.

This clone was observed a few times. The CDR3 here is CSVVFSGSQFF. Written as DNA, the CDR3 is TGCAGCGTTGTATTTAGCGGGAGTCAGTTCTTC. The V and J genes are TRBV29-1 and TRBJ2-1, with 9 bases matching TRBD2. CDR1 is SQVTM, CDR2 ANQGSEA, per germline. The CDR3 loop spans 11 amino acids. Germline trimming cut 4 bases from V and 13 bases from J; bases unmatched to any gene: 5.

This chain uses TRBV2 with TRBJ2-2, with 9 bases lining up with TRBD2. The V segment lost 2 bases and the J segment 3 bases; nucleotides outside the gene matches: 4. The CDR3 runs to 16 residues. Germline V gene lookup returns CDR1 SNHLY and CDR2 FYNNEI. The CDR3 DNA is TGTGCCAGCAGTGAATCGGGCGGGAGGGACACCGGGGAGCTGTTTTTT. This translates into CASSESGGRDTGELFF.

The CDR3 loop is CASSHQAFNNEQFF. The CDR3, as DNA: TGCGCCAGCAGCCACCAGGCTTTTAACAATGAGCAGTTCTTC. The chain joins TRBV4-3 to TRBJ2-1, with D unresolved. Germline CDR1 LGHNA, CDR2 YSLEER. V dropped 3 bases and J dropped 5 bases, with 11 bases sitting between them. The CDR3 sequence is 14 residues long.

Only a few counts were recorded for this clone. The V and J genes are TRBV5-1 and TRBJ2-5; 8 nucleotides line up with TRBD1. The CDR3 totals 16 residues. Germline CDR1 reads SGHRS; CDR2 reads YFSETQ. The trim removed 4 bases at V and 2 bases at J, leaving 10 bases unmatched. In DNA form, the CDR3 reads TGCGCCAGCAGCATTTCCGGGACAGGAGGGCAAGAGACCCAGTACTTC. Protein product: CASSISGTGGQETQYF.